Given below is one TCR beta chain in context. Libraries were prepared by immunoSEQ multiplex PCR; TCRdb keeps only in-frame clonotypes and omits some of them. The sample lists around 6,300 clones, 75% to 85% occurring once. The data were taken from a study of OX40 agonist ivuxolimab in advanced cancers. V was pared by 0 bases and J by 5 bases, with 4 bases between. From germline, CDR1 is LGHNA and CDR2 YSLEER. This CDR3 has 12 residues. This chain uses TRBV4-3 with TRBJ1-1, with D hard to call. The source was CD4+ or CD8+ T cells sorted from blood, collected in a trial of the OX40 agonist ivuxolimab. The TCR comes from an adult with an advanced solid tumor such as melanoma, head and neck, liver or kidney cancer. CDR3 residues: CASSQDGTEAFF. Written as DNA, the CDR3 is TGCGCCAGCAGCCAAGATGGGACTGAAGCTTTCTTT.